Shown below are 21 T cell receptor beta chains from a single sample sequenced in a study of cytomegalovirus exposure and HLA in healthy donors. Researchers ran the PCR with 60 Vbeta and 13 Jbeta primers. Some clones are missing from TCRdb's copy, which holds only in-frame ones; the method was immunoSEQ multiplex PCR. The sample shows 150,000 to 200,000 clones, around 80% of them seen only once. Specimen: PBMCs. The origin of the receptors is a woman in her twenties or thirties in good health and CMV-seropositive.

The gene calls are TRBV10-3 and TRBJ1-1; D perhaps matches TRBD1 (6 bases). V was shortened by 6 bases and J by 4 bases, with 27 bases between the two germline ends. Germline CDR1 is ENHRY and CDR2 is SYGVKD. The CDR3 is made up of 18 amino acids. The CDR3 DNA sequence: TGTGCCATCAGGGGGGCTAGTGGGCAGGGGTCCCCGAGCACTGAAGCTTTCTTT. It is translated as CAIRGASGQGSPSTEAFF.

This clone was detected only a few times. The chain uses TRBV7-2 and TRBJ2-3; 7 nucleotides match TRBD1. The trim removed 2 bases at V and 3 bases at J, leaving 5 bases unmatched. Germline lookup yields CDR1 SGHTA and CDR2 FQGNSA. The CDR3 consists of 15 residues. The chain's CDR3 is CASSLRGLPTDTQYF. For the CDR3, the DNA is TGTGCCAGCAGCTTAAGGGGGCTTCCGACAGATACGCAGTATTTT. Using reference TRBV7-2 and TRBJ2-3 for the parts outside the CDR3, the full variable domain is GAGVSQSPSNKVTEKGKDVELRCDPISGHTALYWYRQSLGQGLEFLIYFQGNSAPDKSGLPSDRFSAERTGGSVSTLTIQRTQQEDSAVYLCASSLRGLPTDTQYFGPGTRLTVL.

This chain joins TRBV7-9 and TRBJ2-3, with 10 bases identical to TRBD2. CDR1 is SEHNR, CDR2 FQNEAQ, per germline (reference sequence). This CDR3 is built from 18 residues. The ends lost 0 bases at V and 1 base at J; junction bases unmatched: 7. CDR3 coding DNA: TGTGCCAGCAGCTTAGCCACTAGCGGGGCCGCTCGCACAGATACGCAGTATTTT. Its protein is CASSLATSGAARTDTQYF.

This chain links TRBV7-2 with TRBJ2-7; 9 bases match TRBD2. Trimming at V came to 8 bases and at J to 3 bases, leaving 8 bases not matched to a gene. Germline CDR1 is SGHTA and CDR2 is FQGNSA. The CDR3 contains 14 residues. CDR3 sequence: CASGRLAVRYEQYF. Written as DNA, the CDR3 is TGTGCCAGCGGCCGACTAGCGGTCCGCTACGAGCAGTACTTC.

The chain joins TRBV4-1 to TRBJ2-4, with 7 bases lining up with TRBD1. The V segment lost 2 bases and the J segment 4 bases; nucleotides outside the gene matches: 11. The CDR3 loop spans 17 amino acids. The germline gives CDR1 MGHRA, CDR2 YSYEKL. The CDR3 nucleotides read TGCGCCAGCAGCCAACTCCCGGCAGGGGGTGAGAAAAACATTCAGTACTTC. This gives the protein CASSQLPAGGEKNIQYF.

CDR3 in amino acids: CAGGLGTEAFF. The CDR3 DNA sequence: TGTGCCGGAGGGTTGGGCACTGAAGCTTTCTTT. V usage is TRBV2 and J usage is TRBJ1-1; D remains ambiguous. The CDR3 is 11 residues long. CDR1 and CDR2 from the germline V gene are SNHLY and FYNNEI. The V and J ends lost 11 bases and 4 bases respectively, with 11 bases between them.

The gene calls are TRBV30 and TRBJ1-2, with 10 bases aligning to TRBD1. In germline, CDR1 is GTSNPN, CDR2 SVGIG (reference sequence). V dropped 0 bases and J dropped 5; count of bases not matched to a gene: 3. CDR3 length equals 14 residues. The CDR3 DNA sequence: TGTGCCTGGAGTGTTCCGGGACAGGGGTATGGCTACACCTTC. Protein sequence: CAWSVPGQGYGYTF.

This clone was recorded only once. The gene calls are TRBV25-1 and TRBJ1-1, with TRBD1 matching 7 bases. The CDR3 is made up of 14 amino acids. Germline values: CDR1 MGHDK, CDR2 SYGVNS. The ends lost 6 bases at V and 5 bases at J; junction bases unmatched: 9. The CDR3 loop reads CASRRGGLGTEAFF. CDR3 coding DNA: TGTGCCAGCAGGAGAGGGGGCTTGGGGACTGAAGCTTTCTTT.

The V gene is TRBV7-2, the J gene TRBJ1-2; 8 bases map to TRBD1. V lost 2 bases and J lost 6; bases outside the gene matches: 5. The CDR3 totals 14 residues. Germline values: CDR1 SGHTA, CDR2 FQGNSA. CDR3 residues: CASSLRRTGHGYTF. CDR3 sequence (DNA): TGTGCCAGCAGCTTACGGAGGACAGGGCATGGCTACACCTTC.

CDR3 sequence (DNA): TGCAGCGCGCGGACTAGCGGATACAATGAGCAGTTCTTC. This codes for CSARTSGYNEQFF. V and J are TRBV29-1 and TRBJ2-1; TRBD2 aligns across 10 bases. CDR3 length: 13 amino acids. CDR1 is SQVTM, CDR2 ANQGSEA, per germline. With V trimmed by 7 bases and J by 4 bases, 4 bases remained unmatched.

This clone appeared a few times. CDR3 amino acids: CASSPGIRDYGYTF. The DNA for the CDR3 is TGTGCCAGCAGCCCTGGTATACGGGACTATGGCTACACCTTC. The chain joins TRBV5-5 to TRBJ1-2; no firm D call. Germline values: CDR1 SGHKS, CDR2 YYEKEE (reference sequence). The CDR3 loop spans 14 amino acids. Trimming stripped 4 bases from V and 3 bases from J, with 13 bases between.

The chain links TRBV2 to TRBJ1-3, with TRBD1 matching 8 bases. This CDR3 has 15 residues. Trimming took 0 bases from V and 10 from J; bases not matched to a gene: 8. Germline CDR1 reads SNHLY; CDR2 reads FYNNEI. The CDR3 sequence: CASSEATPGGRTIYF. CDR3 DNA: TGTGCCAGCAGTGAAGCCACACCAGGGGGCCGAACCATATATTTT.

The genes are TRBV29-1 and TRBJ1-1, with D possibly TRBD1 on 5 matching bases. Germline CDR1 reads SQVTM; CDR2 reads ANQGSEA. The V gene lost 3 bases and the J gene lost 7 bases, with 12 bases spanning the gap. The CDR3 is made up of 12 amino acids. The CDR3 loop reads CSVEPGNGEAFF. The CDR3 region has the DNA TGCAGCGTTGAGCCAGGGAACGGTGAAGCTTTCTTT.

The chain is built from TRBV5-5 and TRBJ2-7; a possible D gene is TRBD1 (7 bases). The length of the CDR3 is 16 residues. Germline lookup yields CDR1 SGHKS and CDR2 YYEKEE (reference sequence). Trimming left V 5 bases short and J 3 bases short, with 21 bases between. CDR3 DNA sequence: TGTGCCAGCAGGTGGGGGGACAGCGTCTCTTTCTACGAGCAGTACTTC. The encoded protein is CASRWGDSVSFYEQYF.

This clone was counted only a few times. The rearrangement joins TRBV10-3 to TRBJ1-5, with TRBD1 matching 9 bases. Germline trimming cut 5 bases from V and 7 bases from J; bases unmatched to any gene: 9. The CDR3 loop spans 15 amino acids. Germline-derived CDR1 and CDR2 are ENHRY and SYGVKD. CDR3 coding DNA: TGTGCCATCAGTACCGGGACAGGGAAGGAACAGCCCCAGCATTTT. Translated, it gives CAISTGTGKEQPQHF.

The chain couples TRBV5-1 to TRBJ2-7; TRBD2 agrees at 8 bases. The CDR3 extends over 16 amino acids. V lost 0 bases and J lost 2; bases outside the gene matches: 7. Germline values: CDR1 SGHRS, CDR2 YFSETQ. The CDR3 DNA sequence: TGCGCCAGCAGCTTGGAGTGGCGGGAGGTCGCCTACGAGCAGTACTTC. Translating gives CASSLEWREVAYEQYF.

The chain employs TRBV6-4 and TRBJ1-1, with a possible D match to TRBD1 (5 bases). This CDR3 has 15 residues. Germline V gene sequence: CDR1 MRHNA, CDR2 SNTAGT. The ends were cut back, 6 bases at V and 6 bases at J, with 20 bases in the middle. CDR3 in amino acids: CASRAQTDHWAEAFF. The CDR3 DNA reads TGTGCCAGCAGAGCCCAGACAGACCACTGGGCTGAAGCTTTCTTT.

In this sample, this clone turned up once. V gene TRBV28 combines with J gene TRBJ1-3; no clear D gene. V was cut by 6 bases and J by 0 bases, with 9 bases left in between. CDR1 is MDHEN and CDR2 is SYDVKM in the germline V gene. There are 14 residues in the CDR3. The CDR3 reads CASSAAGSGNTIYF. In DNA form, the CDR3 reads TGTGCCAGCAGCGCCGCGGGCTCTGGAAACACCATATATTTT.

The rearrangement links TRBV18 to TRBJ1-1; D ambiguous. Trimming removed 3 bases at V and 1 base at J, with 6 bases between. The CDR3 covers 13 residues. Per the germline V gene, CDR1 is KGHSH and CDR2 is LQKENI. The CDR3 spells CASSPEPNTEAFF. The CDR3 coding sequence is TGTGCCAGCTCACCGGAGCCGAACACTGAAGCTTTCTTT.

A few counts support this clone. The CDR3 protein is CSVDKSSCVLGQRHQETQYF. The CDR3 region has the DNA TGCAGCGTTGATAAGTCGAGTTGCGTTTTGGGACAGAGACATCAAGAGACCCAGTACTTC. The chain uses TRBV29-1 and TRBJ2-5, with 7 bases lining up with TRBD1. The CDR3 sequence is 20 residues long. The trim removed 3 bases at V and 2 bases at J, leaving 24 bases unmatched. Germline V gene sequence: CDR1 SQVTM, CDR2 ANQGSEA.

The chain carries TRBV7-6 and TRBJ1-1; D unresolved. Germline loops: CDR1 SGHVS, CDR2 FNYEAQ. V lost 6 bases to trimming and J lost 8 bases, with 13 bases between them. The CDR3 is 12 residues long. The chain's CDR3 is CASSRNGVEAFF. CDR3 DNA: TGTGCCAGCAGTAGAAACGGGGTAGAAGCTTTCTTT.